This record covers a single TCR beta chain. This CDR3 is 14 amino acids long. CDR1 and CDR2 from the germline V gene are LNHDA and SQIVND (reference sequence). V lost 5 bases and J lost 0; bases outside the gene matches: 2. This entry comes from a study of T cell clonotyping in hematopoietic cell transplantation. Study-level background: Recipients' pretransplant samples followed cytoreduction.

Method: immunoSEQ multiplex PCR; TCRdb's copy keeps in-frame clones and lacks some. The sample comprises under 30,000 clones, around three quarters of which are singletons, and approximately 6.6% rests with the top ten. Specified time point: recipient sample about 28 days before transplant, after cytoreduction. Sequencing used peripheral blood mononuclear cells, obtained before stem cell transplant. The gene calls are TRBV19 and TRBJ2-3; 7 bases are a match to TRBD2. This clonotype originated in a woman aged 25 to 39 with chronic myeloid leukemia. Some clones in this sample may be carry-over from other donors' samples. In DNA form, the CDR3 reads TGTGCCAGTAGTCAGGGAGGGAGCACAGATACGCAGTATTTT. This encodes CASSQGGSTDTQYF.